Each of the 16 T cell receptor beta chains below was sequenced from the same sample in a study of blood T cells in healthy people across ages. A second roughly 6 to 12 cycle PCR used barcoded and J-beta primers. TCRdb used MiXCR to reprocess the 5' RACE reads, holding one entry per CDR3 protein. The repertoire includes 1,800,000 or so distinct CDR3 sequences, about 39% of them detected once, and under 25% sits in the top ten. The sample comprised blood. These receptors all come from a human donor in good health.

CDR3 residues: CASSFRGGGAYNEQFF. The CDR3 coding sequence is TGCGCCAGCAGCTTCCGAGGCGGGGGGGCCTACAATGAGCAGTTCTTC. V gene TRBV5-1 combines with J gene TRBJ2-1; the match to TRBD2 covers 9 bases. The J segment lost 2 bases and the V segment lost 2 bases, leaving 5 bases of the junction unmatched. CDR1 SGHRS and CDR2 YFSETQ come from the germline V gene. The CDR3 totals 16 residues. The full variable domain, completed using reference TRBV5-1 and TRBJ2-1, is KAGVTQTPRYLIKTRGQQVTLSCSPISGHRSVSWYQQTPGQGLQFLFEYFSETQRNKGNFPGRFSGRQFSNSRSEMNVSTLELGDSALYLCASSFRGGGAYNEQFFGPGTRLTVL.

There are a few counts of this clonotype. Written as DNA, the CDR3 is TGCAGTGCTAGAGCGGGACACCCCGGGAATGAGCAGTTCTTC. Its protein product is CSARAGHPGNEQFF. This chain connects TRBV20-1 to TRBJ2-1, with a weak D call TRBD1 (6 bases). Germline V CDR1 and CDR2: DFQATT, SNEGSKA (reference sequence). Trimming removed 1 base from V and 7 bases from J, with 14 bases in between. This CDR3 is built from 14 residues.

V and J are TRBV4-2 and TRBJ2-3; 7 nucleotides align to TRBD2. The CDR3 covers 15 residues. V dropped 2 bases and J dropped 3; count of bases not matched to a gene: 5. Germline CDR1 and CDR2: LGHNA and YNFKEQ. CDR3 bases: TGTGCCAGCAGCCAAAATTGGGGACTAACAGATACGCAGTATTTT. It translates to CASSQNWGLTDTQYF.

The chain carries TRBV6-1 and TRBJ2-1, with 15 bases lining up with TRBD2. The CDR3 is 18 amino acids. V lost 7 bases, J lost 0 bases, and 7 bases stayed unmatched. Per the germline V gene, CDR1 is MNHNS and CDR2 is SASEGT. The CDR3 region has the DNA TGTGCCAGCACTAAAGGACTAGCGGGGGGGAGCTCCTACAATGAGCAGTTCTTC. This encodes CASTKGLAGGSSYNEQFF.

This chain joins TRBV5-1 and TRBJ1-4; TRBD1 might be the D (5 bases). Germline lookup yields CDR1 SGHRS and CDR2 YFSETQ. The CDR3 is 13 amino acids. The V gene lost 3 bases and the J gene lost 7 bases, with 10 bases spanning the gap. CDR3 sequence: CASSSGQSEKLFF. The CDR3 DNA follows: TGCGCCAGCAGCTCCGGACAATCTGAAAAACTGTTTTTT.

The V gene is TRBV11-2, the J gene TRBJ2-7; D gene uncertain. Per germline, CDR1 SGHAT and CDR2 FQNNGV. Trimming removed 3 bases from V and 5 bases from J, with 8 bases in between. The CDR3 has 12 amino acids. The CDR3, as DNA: TGTGCCAGCAGCTTTTTCGCTGACGAGCAGTACTTC. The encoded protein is CASSFFADEQYF.

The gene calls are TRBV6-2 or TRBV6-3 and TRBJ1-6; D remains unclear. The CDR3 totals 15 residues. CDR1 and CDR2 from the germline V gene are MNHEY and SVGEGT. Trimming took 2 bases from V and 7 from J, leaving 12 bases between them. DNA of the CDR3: TGTGCCAGCAGTTACGTCCTAGGCAGGAATTCACCCCTCCACTTT. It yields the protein CASSYVLGRNSPLHF.

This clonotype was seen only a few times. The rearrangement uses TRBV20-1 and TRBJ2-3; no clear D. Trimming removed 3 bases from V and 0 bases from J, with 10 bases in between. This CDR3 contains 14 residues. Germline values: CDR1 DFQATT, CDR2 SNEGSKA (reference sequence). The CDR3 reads CSASAIRSTDTQYF. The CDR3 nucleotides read TGCAGTGCTAGCGCCATTAGGAGCACAGATACGCAGTATTTT.

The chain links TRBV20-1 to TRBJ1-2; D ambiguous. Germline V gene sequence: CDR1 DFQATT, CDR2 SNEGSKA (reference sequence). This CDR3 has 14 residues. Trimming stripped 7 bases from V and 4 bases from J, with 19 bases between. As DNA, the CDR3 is TGCAGTGTTTCAAACCGGACGGGGTCCTATGGCTACACCTTC. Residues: CSVSNRTGSYGYTF.

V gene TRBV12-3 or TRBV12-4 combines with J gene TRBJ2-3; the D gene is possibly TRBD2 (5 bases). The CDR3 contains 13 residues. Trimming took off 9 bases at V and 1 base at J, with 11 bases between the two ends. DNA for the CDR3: TGTGCCAGGTTGGAGGTGGGCACAGATACGCAGTATTTT. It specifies CARLEVGTDTQYF.

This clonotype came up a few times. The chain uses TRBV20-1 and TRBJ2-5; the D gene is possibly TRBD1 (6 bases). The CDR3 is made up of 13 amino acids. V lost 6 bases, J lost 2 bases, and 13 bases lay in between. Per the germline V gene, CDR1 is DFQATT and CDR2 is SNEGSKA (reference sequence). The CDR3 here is CSAEGHLQETQYF. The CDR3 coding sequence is TGCAGTGCAGAGGGACATCTGCAAGAGACCCAGTACTTC.

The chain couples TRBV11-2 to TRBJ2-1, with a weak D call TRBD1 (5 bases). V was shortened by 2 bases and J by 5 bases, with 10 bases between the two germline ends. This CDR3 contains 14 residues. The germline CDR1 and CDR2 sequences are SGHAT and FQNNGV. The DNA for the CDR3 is TGTGCCAGCAGCTTAACAGGAAAGGACAATGAGCAGTTCTTC. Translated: CASSLTGKDNEQFF.

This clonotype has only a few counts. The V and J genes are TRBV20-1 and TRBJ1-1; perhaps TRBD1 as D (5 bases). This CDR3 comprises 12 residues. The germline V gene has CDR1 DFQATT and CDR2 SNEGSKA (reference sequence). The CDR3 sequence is CSLLRGSTEAFF. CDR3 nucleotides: TGCAGCTTGTTGCGGGGCAGCACTGAAGCTTTCTTT.

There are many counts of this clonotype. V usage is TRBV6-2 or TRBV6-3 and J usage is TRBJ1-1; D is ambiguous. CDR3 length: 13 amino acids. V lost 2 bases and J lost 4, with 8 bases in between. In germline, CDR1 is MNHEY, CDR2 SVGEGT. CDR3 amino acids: CASSYSLTTEAFF. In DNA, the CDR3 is TGTGCCAGCAGTTACAGTCTTACCACTGAAGCTTTCTTT.

The DNA of the CDR3 is TGTGCCAGCAGTTTATCGAGACAGCCCCAGCATTTT. Its protein is CASSLSRQPQHF. V and J are TRBV12-3 or TRBV12-4 and TRBJ1-5; D gene unclear. V shed 2 bases and J shed 7 bases, with 6 bases lying between them. This CDR3 spans 12 amino acids.

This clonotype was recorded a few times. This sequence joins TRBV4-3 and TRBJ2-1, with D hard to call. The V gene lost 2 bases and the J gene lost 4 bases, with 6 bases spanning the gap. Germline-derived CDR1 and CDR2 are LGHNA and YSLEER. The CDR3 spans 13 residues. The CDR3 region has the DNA TGCGCCAGCAGCCAAAGGGCGTACAATGAGCAGTTCTTC. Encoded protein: CASSQRAYNEQFF.